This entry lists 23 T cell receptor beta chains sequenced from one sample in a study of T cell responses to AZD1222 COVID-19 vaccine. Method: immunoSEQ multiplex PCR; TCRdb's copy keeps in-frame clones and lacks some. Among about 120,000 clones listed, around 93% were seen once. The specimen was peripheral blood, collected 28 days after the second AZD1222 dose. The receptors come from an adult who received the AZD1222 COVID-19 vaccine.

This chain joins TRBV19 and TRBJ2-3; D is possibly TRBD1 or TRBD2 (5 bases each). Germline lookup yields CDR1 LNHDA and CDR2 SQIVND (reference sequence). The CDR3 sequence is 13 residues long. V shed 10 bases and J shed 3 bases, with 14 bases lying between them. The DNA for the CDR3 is TGTGCCACCAATCGGGGCCAAACAGATACGCAGTATTTT. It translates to CATNRGQTDTQYF.

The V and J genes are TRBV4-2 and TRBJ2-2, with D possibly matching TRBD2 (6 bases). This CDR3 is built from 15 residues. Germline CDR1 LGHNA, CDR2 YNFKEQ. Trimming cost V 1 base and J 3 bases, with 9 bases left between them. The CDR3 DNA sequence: TGTGCCAGCAGCCAAGCGGGAGCTCACACCGGGGAGCTGTTTTTT. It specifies CASSQAGAHTGELFF.

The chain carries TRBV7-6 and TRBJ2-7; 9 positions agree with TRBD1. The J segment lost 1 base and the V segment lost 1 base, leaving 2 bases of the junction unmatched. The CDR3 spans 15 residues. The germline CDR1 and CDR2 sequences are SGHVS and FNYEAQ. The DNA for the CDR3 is TGTGCCAGCAGCTTAGGTGGGACAGGGTCCTACGAGCAGTACTTC. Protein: CASSLGGTGSYEQYF.

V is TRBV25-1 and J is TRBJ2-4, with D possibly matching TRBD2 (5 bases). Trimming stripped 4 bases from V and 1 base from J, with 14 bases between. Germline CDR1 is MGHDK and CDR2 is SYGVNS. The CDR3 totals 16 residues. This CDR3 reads CASSGPGRGAKNIQYF. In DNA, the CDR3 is TGTGCCAGCAGTGGGCCGGGGAGAGGGGCCAAAAACATTCAGTACTTC.

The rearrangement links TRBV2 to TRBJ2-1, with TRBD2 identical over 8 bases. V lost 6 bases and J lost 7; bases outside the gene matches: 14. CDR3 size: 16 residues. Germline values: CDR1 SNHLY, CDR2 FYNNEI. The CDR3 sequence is CASSKEAGGLWNEQFF. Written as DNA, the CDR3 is TGTGCCAGCAGCAAGGAGGCGGGAGGTCTCTGGAATGAGCAGTTCTTC.

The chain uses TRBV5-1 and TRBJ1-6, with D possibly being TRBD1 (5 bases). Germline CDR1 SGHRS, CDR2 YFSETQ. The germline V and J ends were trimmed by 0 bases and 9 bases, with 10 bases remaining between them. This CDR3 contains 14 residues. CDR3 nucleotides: TGCGCCAGCAGCTTGGTAGGGGCGGGTTCACCCCTCCACTTT. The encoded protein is CASSLVGAGSPLHF.

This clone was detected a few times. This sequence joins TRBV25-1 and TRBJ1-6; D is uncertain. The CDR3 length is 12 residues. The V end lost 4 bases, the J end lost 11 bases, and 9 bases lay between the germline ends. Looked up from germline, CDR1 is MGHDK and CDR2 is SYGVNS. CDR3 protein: CASSGPRAPLHF. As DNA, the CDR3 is TGTGCCAGCAGTGGTCCGAGGGCACCCCTCCACTTT.

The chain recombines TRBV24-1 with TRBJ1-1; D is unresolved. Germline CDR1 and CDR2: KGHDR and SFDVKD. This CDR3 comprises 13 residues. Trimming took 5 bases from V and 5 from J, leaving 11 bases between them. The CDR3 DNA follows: TGTGCCACCAGTGCCGAGGATGGAACTGAAGCTTTCTTT. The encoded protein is CATSAEDGTEAFF.

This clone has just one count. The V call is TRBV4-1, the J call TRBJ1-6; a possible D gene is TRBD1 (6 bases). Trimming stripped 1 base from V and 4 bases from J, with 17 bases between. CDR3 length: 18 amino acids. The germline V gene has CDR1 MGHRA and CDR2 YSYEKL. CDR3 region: CASSQAKRGEGYNSPLHF. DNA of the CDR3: TGCGCCAGCAGCCAAGCTAAAAGGGGGGAGGGATATAATTCACCCCTCCACTTT.

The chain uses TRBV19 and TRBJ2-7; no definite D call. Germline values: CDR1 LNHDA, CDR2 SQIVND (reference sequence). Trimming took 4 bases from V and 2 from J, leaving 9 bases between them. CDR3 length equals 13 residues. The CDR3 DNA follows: TGTGCCAGTAGTACGACTGCCACCTACGAGCAGTACTTC. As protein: CASSTTATYEQYF.

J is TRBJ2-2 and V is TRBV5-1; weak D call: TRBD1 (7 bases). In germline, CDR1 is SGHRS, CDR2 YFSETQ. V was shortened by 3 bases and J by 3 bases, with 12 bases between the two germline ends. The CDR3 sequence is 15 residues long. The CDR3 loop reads CASSSQGDYTGELFF. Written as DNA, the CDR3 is TGCGCCAGCAGCTCCCAGGGGGACTACACCGGGGAGCTGTTTTTT.

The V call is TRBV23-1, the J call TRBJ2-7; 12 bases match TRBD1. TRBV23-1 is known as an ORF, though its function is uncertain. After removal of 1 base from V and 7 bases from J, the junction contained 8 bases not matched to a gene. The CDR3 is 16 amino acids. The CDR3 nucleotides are TGCGCCAGCAGTCAATGCGTCCGGGACAGGGGGCCTGAGCAGTACTTC. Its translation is CASSQCVRDRGPEQYF.

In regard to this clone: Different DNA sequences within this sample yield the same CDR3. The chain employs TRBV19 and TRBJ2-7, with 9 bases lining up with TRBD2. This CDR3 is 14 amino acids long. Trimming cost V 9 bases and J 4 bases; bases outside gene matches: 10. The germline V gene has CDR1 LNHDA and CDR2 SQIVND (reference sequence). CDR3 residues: CASSLTSGPYEQYF. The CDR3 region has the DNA TGTGCCAGCAGCTTGACTAGCGGTCCGTACGAGCAGTACTTC.

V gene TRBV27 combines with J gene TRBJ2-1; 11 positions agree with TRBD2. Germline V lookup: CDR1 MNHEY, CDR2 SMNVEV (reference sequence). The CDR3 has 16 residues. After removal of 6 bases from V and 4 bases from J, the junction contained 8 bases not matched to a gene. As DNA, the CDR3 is TGTGCCAGCAGACAGTCCGGGACTAGCGGATACAATGAGCAGTTCTTC. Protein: CASRQSGTSGYNEQFF.

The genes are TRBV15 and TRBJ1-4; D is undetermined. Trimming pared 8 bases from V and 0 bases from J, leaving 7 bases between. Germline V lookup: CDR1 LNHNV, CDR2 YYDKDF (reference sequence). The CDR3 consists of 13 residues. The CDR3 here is CATWSATNEKLFF. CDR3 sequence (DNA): TGTGCCACCTGGTCAGCAACTAATGAAAAACTGTTTTTT.

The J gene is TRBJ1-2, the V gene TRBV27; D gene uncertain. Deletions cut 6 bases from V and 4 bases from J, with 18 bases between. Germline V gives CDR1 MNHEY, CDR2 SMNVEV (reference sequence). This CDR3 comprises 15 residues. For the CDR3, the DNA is TGTGCCAGCAGCTCCCAATCCAGGATCCCCTATGGCTACACCTTC. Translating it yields CASSSQSRIPYGYTF.

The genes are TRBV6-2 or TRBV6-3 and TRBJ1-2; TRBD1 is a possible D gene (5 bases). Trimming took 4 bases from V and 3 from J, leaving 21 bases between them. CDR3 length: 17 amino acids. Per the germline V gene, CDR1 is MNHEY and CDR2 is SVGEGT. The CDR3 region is CASSFALRTREDYGYTF. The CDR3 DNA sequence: TGTGCCAGCAGTTTCGCCTTACGCACCAGGGAGGACTATGGCTACACCTTC.

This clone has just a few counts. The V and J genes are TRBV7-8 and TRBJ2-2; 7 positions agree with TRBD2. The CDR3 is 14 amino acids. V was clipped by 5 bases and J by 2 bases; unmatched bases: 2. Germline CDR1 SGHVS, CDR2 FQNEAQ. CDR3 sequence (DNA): TGTGCCAGCAGCCGGACTAGAAACACCGGGGAGCTGTTTTTT. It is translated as CASSRTRNTGELFF.

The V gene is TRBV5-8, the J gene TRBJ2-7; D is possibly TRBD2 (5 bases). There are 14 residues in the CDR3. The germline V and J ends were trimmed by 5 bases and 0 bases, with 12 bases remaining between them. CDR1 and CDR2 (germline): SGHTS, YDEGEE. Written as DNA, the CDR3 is TGTGCCAGCAGTGTAGCGTGGAGCTCCTACGAGCAGTACTTC. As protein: CASSVAWSSYEQYF.

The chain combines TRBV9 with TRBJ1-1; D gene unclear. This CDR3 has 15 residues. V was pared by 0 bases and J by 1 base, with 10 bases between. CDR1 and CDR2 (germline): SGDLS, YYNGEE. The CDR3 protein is CASSVEAGRNTEAFF. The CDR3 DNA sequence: TGTGCCAGCAGCGTAGAGGCCGGACGGAACACTGAAGCTTTCTTT.

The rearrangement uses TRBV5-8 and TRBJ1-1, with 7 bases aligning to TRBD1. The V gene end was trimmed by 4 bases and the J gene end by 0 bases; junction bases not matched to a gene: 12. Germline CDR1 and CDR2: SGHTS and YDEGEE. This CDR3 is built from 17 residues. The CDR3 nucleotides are TGTGCCAGCAGCCATTTGACAGGGTCCTTGATGAACACTGAAGCTTTCTTT. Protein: CASSHLTGSLMNTEAFF.

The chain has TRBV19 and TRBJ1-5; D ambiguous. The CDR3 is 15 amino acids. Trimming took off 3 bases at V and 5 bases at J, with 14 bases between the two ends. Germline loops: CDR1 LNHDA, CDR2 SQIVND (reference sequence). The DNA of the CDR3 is TGTGCCAGTAGTATGTACTCAAACGGCGATCAGCCCCAGCATTTT. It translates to CASSMYSNGDQPQHF.

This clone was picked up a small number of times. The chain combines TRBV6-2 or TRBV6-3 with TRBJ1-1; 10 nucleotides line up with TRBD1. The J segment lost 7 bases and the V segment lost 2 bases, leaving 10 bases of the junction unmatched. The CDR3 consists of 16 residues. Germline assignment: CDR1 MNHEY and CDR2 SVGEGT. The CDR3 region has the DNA TGTGCCAGCAGTTACCCGGGACAGGGGCGAGGGAGTGAAGCTTTCTTT. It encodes CASSYPGQGRGSEAFF.